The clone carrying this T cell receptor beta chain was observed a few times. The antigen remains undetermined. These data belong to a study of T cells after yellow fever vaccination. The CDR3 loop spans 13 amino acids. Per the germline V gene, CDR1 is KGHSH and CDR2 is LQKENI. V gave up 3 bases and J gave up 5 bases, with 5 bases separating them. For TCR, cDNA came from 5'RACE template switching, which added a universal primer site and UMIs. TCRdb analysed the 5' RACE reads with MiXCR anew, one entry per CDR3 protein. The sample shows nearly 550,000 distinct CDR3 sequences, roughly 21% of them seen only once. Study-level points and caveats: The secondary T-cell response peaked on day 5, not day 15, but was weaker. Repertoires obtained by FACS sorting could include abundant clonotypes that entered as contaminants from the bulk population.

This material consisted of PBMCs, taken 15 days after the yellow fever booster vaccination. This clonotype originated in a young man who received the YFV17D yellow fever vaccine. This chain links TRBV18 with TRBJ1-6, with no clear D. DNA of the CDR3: TGTGCCAGCTCACCGGTAGATAATTCACCCCTCCACTTT. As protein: CASSPVDNSPLHF.